The 9 T cell receptor beta chains presented below share a single source sample, sequenced in a study of blood T cell repertoires in COVID-19 (TCRdb year 2020). The library was produced with the immunoSEQ multiplex PCR assay. Entries here come from immuneACCESS through TCRdb and include only in-frame sequences with V and J called. Some clones fail to appear in such tables; in the studies checked, an unresolved V gene covers under half of the shortfall, and the cause of the remainder is unknown. This sample gives 200,000 to 300,000 clones in total; about 87% of them show up just once. The ten largest clones represent approximately 3.7% of the sample. Sequencing was done on a sample of peripheral blood. These receptors were obtained from a man between 60 and 70 years old who had recovered from COVID-19.

The rearrangement uses TRBV6-5 and TRBJ1-5; 8 bases agree with TRBD1. The CDR3 runs 14 residues. V shed 6 bases, J shed 3 bases, and the junction held 4 bases outside the gene matches. Germline V gives CDR1 MNHEY, CDR2 SVGAGI. The DNA of the CDR3 is TGTGCCAGCAGATGGACAGGGCCCAATCAGCCCCAGCATTTT. It encodes CASRWTGPNQPQHF.

V is TRBV6-6 and J is TRBJ1-5; D remains ambiguous. Germline loops: CDR1 MNHNY, CDR2 SVGAGI (reference sequence). V lost 8 bases to trimming and J lost 2 bases, with 13 bases between them. This CDR3 has 14 residues. This CDR3 reads CASQGGFGNQPQHF. DNA for the CDR3: TGTGCCAGCCAAGGAGGGTTCGGCAATCAGCCCCAGCATTTT.

CDR3 amino acids: CASSLLAGSYNSPLHF. CDR3 nucleotide sequence: TGCGCCAGCAGCCTTTTAGCGGGCTCCTATAATTCACCCCTCCACTTT. The J gene is TRBJ1-6, the V gene TRBV5-1; no clear D. V was clipped by 4 bases and J by 0 bases, with 11 bases between them. The germline V gene has CDR1 SGHRS and CDR2 YFSETQ. CDR3 length: 16 amino acids.

This chain links TRBV30 with TRBJ2-7; 10 bases agree with TRBD2. The CDR3 is 14 amino acids. Per the germline V gene, CDR1 is GTSNPN and CDR2 is SVGIG (reference sequence). The trim removed 2 bases at V and 2 bases at J, leaving 3 bases unmatched. CDR3 bases: TGTGCCTGGAGTTTAGCGGGGGGCCCCTACGAGCAGTACTTC. This codes for CAWSLAGGPYEQYF.

This clone is a singleton in its sample. The rearrangement links TRBV6-5 to TRBJ2-5; 10 nucleotides match TRBD2. Germline CDR1 and CDR2: MNHEY and SVGAGI. The CDR3 is 16 amino acids. Trimming removed 2 bases from V and 5 bases from J; junction bases left unmatched: 8. DNA of the CDR3: TGTGCCAGCAGTTACCTCGCTAGCGGGGGACGGGAGACCCAGTACTTC. It specifies CASSYLASGGRETQYF.

This chain joins TRBV5-4 and TRBJ1-1; 8 bases are shared with TRBD1. CDR1 is SGHNT, CDR2 YYREEE, per germline (reference sequence). After removal of 1 base from V and 4 bases from J, the junction contained 15 bases not matched to a gene. This CDR3 has 18 amino acids. For the CDR3, the DNA is TGTGCCAGCAGCTTGTTAAATCTGGCAGGGGGCAGGTCCACTGAAGCTTTCTTT. The encoded protein is CASSLLNLAGGRSTEAFF.

The chain uses TRBV19 and TRBJ1-2, with TRBD1 matching over 9 bases. The CDR3 is 12 amino acids. The ends lost 10 bases at V and 7 bases at J; junction bases unmatched: 7. From germline, CDR1 is LNHDA and CDR2 SQIVND (reference sequence). The CDR3 sequence is CATGTGYSGYTF. CDR3 sequence (DNA): TGTGCCACGGGGACAGGGTATAGTGGCTACACCTTC.

The V and J genes are TRBV7-2 and TRBJ2-1; 13 bases line up with TRBD2. Unmatched junction bases numbered 8, after V lost 5 bases and J lost 4 bases. The CDR3 contains 17 residues. Germline-derived CDR1 and CDR2 are SGHTA and FQGNSA. CDR3 nucleotides: TGTGCCAGCAGCAAGACACGACTAGCGGGGGGATACAATGAGCAGTTCTTC. Protein sequence: CASSKTRLAGGYNEQFF.

This sequence joins TRBV29-1 and TRBJ1-2; possible D gene TRBD1, 5 bases. From germline, CDR1 is SQVTM and CDR2 ANQGSEA. V lost 7 bases and J 5 bases, leaving 17 bases between the germline ends. CDR3 size: 13 residues. The CDR3 bases are TGCAGCGCCCGGCCCCAGGGAGGGTATGGCTACACCTTC. It is translated as CSARPQGGYGYTF.